This TCR beta chain derives from a study of identical twins. TCRdb re-called the 5' RACE reads through MiXCR, storing one row per CDR3 protein. The table includes some 560,000 distinct CDR3 sequences, approximately 9.6% detected once. Per the germline V gene, CDR1 is LGHNA and CDR2 is YNFKEQ. The CDR3 runs 17 residues. With V trimmed by 3 bases and J by 3 bases, 8 bases remained unmatched. The same sample was also studied in work on yellow fever vaccine responses in identical twins.

The sequence was obtained from a woman younger than 35 in good health. Sequencing was carried out using PBMCs. V usage is TRBV4-2 and J usage is TRBJ2-1; TRBD1 aligns across 10 bases. CDR3 DNA: TGTGCCAGCAGCCAGTCAACCGGGACAGGGGTCTACAATGAGCAGTTCTTC. Amino acids: CASSQSTGTGVYNEQFF.